Listed here are 27 T cell receptor beta chains from one sample, sequenced in a study of blood T cell repertoires in COVID-19. Libraries were prepared by immunoSEQ multiplex PCR; TCRdb keeps only in-frame clonotypes and omits some of them. The sample has 80,000 to 130,000 clones; around 90% are singletons. Sequencing was performed on peripheral blood. The origin of the receptors is a man aged 70-80 years with acute or convalescent COVID-19.

The J gene is TRBJ1-1, the V gene TRBV7-2; 8 nucleotides align to TRBD1. CDR1 and CDR2 (germline): SGHTA, FQGNSA. The CDR3 extends over 16 amino acids. V lost 5 bases, J lost 0 bases, and 8 bases stayed unmatched. The CDR3 DNA is TGTGCCAGCAGCCCCAGGGGGCACATCATGAACACTGAAGCTTTCTTT. Its protein is CASSPRGHIMNTEAFF.

The DNA for the CDR3 is TGTGCCAGTTCGGGTAGCGGGAAATACGAGCAGTACTTC. Translating gives CASSGSGKYEQYF. This sequence joins TRBV19 and TRBJ2-7; 8 nucleotides align to TRBD2. Trimming cost V 8 bases and J 4 bases; bases outside gene matches: 7. This CDR3 spans 13 amino acids. Germline-derived CDR1 and CDR2 are LNHDA and SQIVND (reference sequence). The full variable domain, with the rest looked up from reference TRBV19 and TRBJ2-7, is DGGITQSPKYLFRKEGQNVTLSCEQNLNHDAMYWYRQDPGQGLRLIYYSQIVNDFQKGDIAEGYSVSREKKESFPLTVTSAQKNPTAFYLCASSGSGKYEQYFGPGTRLTVT.

J is TRBJ1-3 and V is TRBV5-1; 7 positions match TRBD1. The V gene end was trimmed by 4 bases and the J gene end by 2 bases; junction bases not matched to a gene: 3. This CDR3 contains 14 residues. Germline loops: CDR1 SGHRS, CDR2 YFSETQ. The CDR3 loop is CASSLTGTGNTIYF. In nucleotides, the CDR3 is TGCGCCAGCAGCCTGACAGGGACTGGAAACACCATATATTTT.

The chain carries TRBV11-2 and TRBJ2-7; 9 bases are shared with TRBD2. The V gene end was trimmed by 1 base and the J gene end by 5 bases; junction bases not matched to a gene: 0. The germline V gene has CDR1 SGHAT and CDR2 FQNNGV. CDR3 size: 13 residues. CDR3 sequence reads: CASSLGLADEQYF. In nucleotides, the CDR3 is TGTGCCAGCAGCTTAGGACTAGCGGACGAGCAGTACTTC.

In this sample, this clone turned up a few times. The gene calls are TRBV19 and TRBJ2-7; 8 positions match TRBD1. Germline V gene data show CDR1 as LNHDA and CDR2 as SQIVND (reference sequence). J was trimmed by 2 bases and V by 6 bases; bases with no gene match: 15. The CDR3 length is 17 residues. This CDR3 reads CASSRFGRTGSPYEQYF. The CDR3 bases are TGTGCCAGTAGCCGTTTCGGCCGGACAGGGAGTCCCTACGAGCAGTACTTC.

The chain employs TRBV29-1 and TRBJ1-1, with 7 positions matching TRBD1. The V segment lost 8 bases and the J segment 4 bases; nucleotides outside the gene matches: 7. This CDR3 spans 12 amino acids. CDR1 is SQVTM and CDR2 is ANQGSEA in the germline V gene. CDR3 DNA: TGCAGCTTTTACAGGGGCGGCACTGAAGCTTTCTTT. It codes for CSFYRGGTEAFF. Drawing the rest from reference TRBV29-1 and TRBJ1-1, the complete variable domain is SAVISQKPSRDICQRGTSLTIQCQVDSQVTMMFWYRQQPGQSLTLIATANQGSEATYESGFVIDKFPISRPNLTFSTLTVSNMSPEDSSIYLCSFYRGGTEAFFGQGTRLTVV.

J is TRBJ1-6 and V is TRBV3-1 (or the pseudogene TRBV3-2); the D gene is possibly TRBD1 (6 bases). The CDR3 totals 13 residues. Trimming left V 2 bases short and J 9 bases short, with 8 bases between. The germline V gene encodes CDR1 LGHDT and CDR2 YNNKEL (reference sequence). The CDR3 spells CASSQLGGSPLHF. The CDR3 DNA is TGTGCCAGCAGCCAACTAGGGGGTTCACCCCTCCACTTT.

The chain combines TRBV11-3 with TRBJ2-1; unclear D gene. The V and J ends lost 0 bases and 3 bases respectively, with 3 bases between them. In germline, CDR1 is SGHNT, CDR2 YENEEA. The CDR3 length is 13 residues. DNA for the CDR3: TGTGCCAGCAGCTTAGATCACTACAATGAGCAGTTCTTC. It codes for CASSLDHYNEQFF.

V gene TRBV2 combines with J gene TRBJ2-7, with 8 bases that match TRBD2. Trimming removed 8 bases from V and 0 bases from J; junction bases left unmatched: 12. This CDR3 is 16 amino acids long. Germline values: CDR1 SNHLY, CDR2 FYNNEI. CDR3 sequence reads: CASGKGGGLRSYEQYF. The CDR3 nucleotides read TGTGCCAGCGGAAAGGGCGGGGGGCTCCGCTCCTACGAGCAGTACTTC.

The gene calls are TRBV12-3 or TRBV12-4 and TRBJ1-2, with D possibly TRBD1 on 6 matching bases. The V end was cut by 6 bases, the J end by 4 bases, with 12 bases between. The CDR3 contains 13 residues. CDR3 nucleotide sequence: TGTGCCAGCAGCGGACAGCGGCGCTATGGCTACACCTTC. It yields the protein CASSGQRRYGYTF.

The chain combines TRBV7-2 with TRBJ2-3; D not resolved. CDR3 length equals 14 residues. Per germline, CDR1 SGHTA and CDR2 FQGNSA. Trimming left V 2 bases short and J 1 base short, with 7 bases between. Here the CDR3 reads CASSLTHGTDTQYF. The CDR3 DNA is TGTGCCAGCAGCTTAACTCACGGCACAGATACGCAGTATTTT.

This chain uses TRBV19 with TRBJ1-1; D is unresolved. CDR3 size: 14 residues. Trimming removed 3 bases from V and 5 bases from J, with 13 bases in between. Germline-derived CDR1 and CDR2 are LNHDA and SQIVND (reference sequence). CDR3 DNA: TGTGCCAGTAGTATGAGAGAGGGAGGAACTGAAGCTTTCTTT. It specifies CASSMREGGTEAFF.

The rearrangement links TRBV7-3 to TRBJ1-1, with TRBD1 matching 9 bases. Germline V lookup: CDR1 SGHTA, CDR2 FQGTGA. The V segment lost 5 bases and the J segment 6 bases; nucleotides outside the gene matches: 7. CDR3 length equals 14 residues. CDR3 residues: CASSPGQGNAEAFF. The CDR3 bases are TGTGCCAGCAGCCCGGGACAGGGAAACGCTGAAGCTTTCTTT.

The V call is TRBV30, the J call TRBJ2-3; no clear D gene. V was clipped by 1 base and J by 9 bases, with 14 bases between them. Germline loops: CDR1 GTSNPN, CDR2 SVGIG (reference sequence). There are 13 residues in the CDR3. The CDR3 DNA reads as TGTGCCTGGAGTGCCCGCCGAGGAGAAACGCAGTATTTT. It specifies CAWSARRGETQYF.

The table lists this clone with a count of one. The genes are TRBV29-1 and TRBJ2-7; possible D gene TRBD2, 5 bases. V dropped 5 bases and J dropped 2 bases, with 13 bases sitting between them. The CDR3 runs to 13 residues. Germline CDR1 SQVTM, CDR2 ANQGSEA. In DNA, the CDR3 is TGCAGCGTTACTGGTAGCGCAACCTACGAGCAGTACTTC. This encodes CSVTGSATYEQYF.

The genes are TRBV6-2 or TRBV6-3 and TRBJ2-2; weak D call: TRBD1 (7 bases). Per the germline V gene, CDR1 is MNHEY and CDR2 is SVGEGT. Deletions cut 5 bases from V and 5 bases from J, with 12 bases between. The CDR3 consists of 14 residues. CDR3 in DNA: TGTGCCAGCAGTAAGCCAGGGGGGACCGGGGAGCTGTTTTTT. As protein: CASSKPGGTGELFF.

The V call is TRBV7-9, the J call TRBJ2-7, with TRBD2 identical over 9 bases. The germline V gene encodes CDR1 SEHNR and CDR2 FQNEAQ (reference sequence). The V segment lost 3 bases and the J segment 4 bases; nucleotides outside the gene matches: 10. The CDR3 covers 16 residues. CDR3 protein: CASSLVREGPIYEQYF. CDR3 nucleotides: TGTGCCAGCAGCTTGGTGCGGGAGGGCCCGATTTACGAGCAGTACTTC.

V gene TRBV5-1 combines with J gene TRBJ1-2; TRBD1 matches 7 bases. Trimming at V came to 2 bases and at J to 0 bases, leaving 10 bases not matched to a gene. CDR1 and CDR2 (germline): SGHRS, YFSETQ. The CDR3 contains 17 residues. The CDR3 spells CASSFGEHRGPNYGYTF. The CDR3 DNA sequence: TGCGCCAGCAGCTTTGGAGAGCACAGGGGACCTAACTATGGCTACACCTTC.

In its sample, this clone was seen once. V usage is TRBV27 and J usage is TRBJ2-7; TRBD2 might be the D (7 bases). CDR1 is MNHEY and CDR2 is SMNVEV in the germline V gene (reference sequence). Trimming removed 5 bases from V and 6 bases from J, with 17 bases in between. The length of the CDR3 is 14 residues. CDR3 sequence reads: CASSPGTGGSEQYF. CDR3 DNA sequence: TGTGCCAGCAGTCCGGGGACGGGGGGCTCCGAGCAGTACTTC.

The chain has TRBV5-4 and TRBJ2-1, with 8 bases lining up with TRBD2. Germline assignment: CDR1 SGHNT and CDR2 YYREEE (reference sequence). This CDR3 has 17 residues. J lost 7 bases, V lost 0 bases, and 12 bases had no gene match. The CDR3 sequence is CASSLGGASGRRNEQFF. In DNA form, the CDR3 reads TGTGCCAGCAGCTTGGGGGGCGCCAGCGGGAGAAGGAATGAGCAGTTCTTC.

V and J are TRBV7-9 and TRBJ1-5; D is undetermined. Per germline, CDR1 SEHNR and CDR2 FQNEAQ (reference sequence). With 2 bases removed from V and 3 bases from J, the gap between germline ends came to 8 bases. This CDR3 has 14 residues. The DNA for the CDR3 is TGTGCCAGCAGCTTATCAGCGACCAATCAGCCCCAGCATTTT. Translated, it gives CASSLSATNQPQHF.

The chain recombines TRBV6-6 with TRBJ2-7, with D possibly matching TRBD1 (6 bases). CDR1 MNHNY and CDR2 SVGAGI come from the germline V gene (reference sequence). The CDR3 covers 13 residues. Trimming left V 2 bases short and J 3 bases short, with 8 bases between. The CDR3 DNA reads as TGTGCCAGCAGTTACCCGGACAGCTACGAGCAGTACTTC. Amino acid sequence: CASSYPDSYEQYF.

V gene TRBV7-2 combines with J gene TRBJ2-3; D not resolved. The CDR3 runs to 12 residues. V was pared by 5 bases and J by 3 bases, with 6 bases between. From germline, CDR1 is SGHTA and CDR2 FQGNSA. CDR3 residues: CASSTPTDTQYF. CDR3 in DNA: TGTGCCAGCAGCACTCCTACAGATACGCAGTATTTT.

The chain has TRBV11-2 and TRBJ1-2; a possible D gene is TRBD1 (6 bases). V lost 4 bases and J lost 0, with 12 bases in between. This CDR3 region has 15 residues. Germline-derived CDR1 and CDR2 are SGHAT and FQNNGV. This chain's CDR3 is CASSSGTRSNYGYTF. The CDR3 region has the DNA TGTGCCAGCAGCTCGGGGACAAGATCTAACTATGGCTACACCTTC.

This clone was observed a single time. V usage is TRBV5-1 and J usage is TRBJ2-2, with a possible D match to TRBD1 (6 bases). This CDR3 contains 17 residues. The ends were cut back, 0 bases at V and 3 bases at J, with 15 bases in the middle. CDR1 is SGHRS, CDR2 YFSETQ, per germline. CDR3 loop: CASSLDLNRVDTGELFF. Here the CDR3 DNA reads TGCGCCAGCAGCTTGGACCTGAACAGGGTGGACACCGGGGAGCTGTTTTTT.

The chain uses TRBV19 and TRBJ1-5, with D perhaps matching TRBD1 (5 bases). From germline, CDR1 is LNHDA and CDR2 SQIVND (reference sequence). The CDR3 consists of 15 residues. V shed 3 bases and J shed 4 bases, with 13 bases lying between them. CDR3 protein: CASSMGRAGNQPQHF. The CDR3 DNA follows: TGTGCCAGTAGTATGGGCAGGGCGGGGAATCAGCCCCAGCATTTT.

The V gene is TRBV5-1, the J gene TRBJ2-3; 10 bases agree with TRBD1. The germline CDR1 and CDR2 sequences are SGHRS and YFSETQ. V was clipped by 4 bases and J by 6 bases; unmatched bases: 2. This CDR3 contains 13 residues. The CDR3 DNA sequence: TGCGCCAGCAGCGGGGACAGGGGTGATACGCAGTATTTT. Protein: CASSGDRGDTQYF.